This paragraph covers one TCR beta chain sequence. The record originates from a study of blood T cell repertoires in COVID-19. On the study more broadly: PBMCs, B-cell-depleted T cells, or T cells were the source of the cDNA or gDNA that made up the material.

Generated by immunoSEQ multiplex PCR, the TCRdb table keeps only in-frame clones and is missing some. Here the sample spans roughly 160,000 clones, approximately 84% being singletons. J was trimmed by 4 bases and V by 8 bases; bases with no gene match: 13. Germline V gene lookup returns CDR1 SGDLS and CDR2 YYNGEE. This CDR3 region has 16 residues. V gene TRBV9 combines with J gene TRBJ2-2; 8 bases are shared with TRBD2. The source is a woman of 80 years or more with COVID-19, enrolled during active disease. Sample: peripheral blood. CDR3 region: CASSRGGQLITGELFF. The CDR3 nucleotides are TGTGCCAGTTCTCGGGGGGGCCAGCTTATCACCGGGGAGCTGTTTTTT. The whole variable domain, filled in from reference TRBV9 and TRBJ2-2, reads DSGVTQTPKHLITATGQRVTLRCSPRSGDLSVYWYQQSLDQGLQFLIQYYNGEERAKGNILERFSAQQFPDLHSELNLSSLELGDSALYFCASSRGGQLITGELFFGEGSRLTVL.